The subject of this entry is one T cell receptor (beta chain). The data were obtained in a study of cytomegalovirus exposure and HLA in healthy donors. This PCR relied on a set of 60 Vbeta primers and 13 Jbeta primers. Clones were sequenced by immunoSEQ multiplex PCR, and TCRdb holds only the in-frame ones, with some missing. Of about 160,000 clones listed, over 80% are singletons. The CDR3 contains 14 residues. Germline lookup yields CDR1 MNHEY and CDR2 SMNVEV (reference sequence). V trimming: 7 bases; J trimming: 2 bases; junction bases outside the gene matches: 4. The genes are TRBV27 and TRBJ2-2, with 7 bases lining up with TRBD1. What was sequenced was PBMCs. The origin of this receptor is a girl between 5 and 17 years old in good health and CMV-seropositive. The CDR3 DNA is TGTGCCAGCACCCCAGGGGGAAACACCGGGGAGCTGTTTTTT. The encoded protein is CASTPGGNTGELFF.